The source of this T cell receptor beta chain is a study of cytomegalovirus exposure and HLA in healthy donors. General observations from the study: Links to common viral pathogens appeared, in a later analysis, for several of the most significant clusters.

Comments on this clone: Its cognate antigen is unknown.

The CDR3 spans 13 residues. The J segment lost 4 bases and the V segment lost 5 bases, leaving 4 bases of the junction unmatched. Germline-derived CDR1 and CDR2 are WNHNN and SYGVQD (reference sequence). Use of 60 Vbeta and 13 Jbeta primers characterized the PCR. Clones were sequenced by immunoSEQ multiplex PCR, and TCRdb holds only the in-frame ones, with some missing. Of under 130,000 clones in the sample, roughly 69% were seen once. The TCR comes from a man aged 50-59 years in good health and CMV-seropositive. The sequenced sample consisted of PBMCs. V usage is TRBV10-1 and J usage is TRBJ2-7; 8 nucleotides match TRBD1. The CDR3 DNA reads TGCGCCAGCAGTTGGACAGGGATGTACGAGCAGTACTTC. It codes for CASSWTGMYEQYF.